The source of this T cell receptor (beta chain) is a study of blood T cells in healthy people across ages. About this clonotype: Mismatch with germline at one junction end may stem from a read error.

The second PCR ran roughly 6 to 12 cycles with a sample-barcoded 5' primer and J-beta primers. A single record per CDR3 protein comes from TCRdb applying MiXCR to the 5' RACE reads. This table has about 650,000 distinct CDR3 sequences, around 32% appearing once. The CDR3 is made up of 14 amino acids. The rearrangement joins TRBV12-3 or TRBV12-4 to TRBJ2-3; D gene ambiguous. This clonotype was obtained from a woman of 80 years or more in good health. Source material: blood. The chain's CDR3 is CASSLDLSTDAQYF. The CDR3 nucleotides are TGTGCCAGCAGTTTAGATCTTAGCACAGATGCGCAGTATTTT.